What follows are 19 T cell receptor beta chains derived from one specimen sequenced in a study of early T cells in non-severe SARS-CoV-2 infection. TCRdb reanalysed the 5' RACE reads using MiXCR and keeps one entry per CDR3 protein. The sample shows 30,000 or so distinct CDR3 sequences, around 7% of them seen only once. Sequencing input: whole blood. These TCRs come from an adult who was a healthcare worker with PCR-confirmed SARS-CoV-2 infection or an uninfected control (not recorded which).

Here the CDR3 reads CASSHITYNEQFF. As DNA, the CDR3 is TGTGCCAGCAGCCATATCACGTACAATGAGCAGTTCTTC. The chain recombines TRBV3-1 with TRBJ2-1; D uncertain. The CDR3 runs to 13 residues. CDR1 LGHDT and CDR2 YNNKEL come from the germline V gene (reference sequence). The V end was cut by 3 bases, the J end by 4 bases, with 7 bases between.

The chain combines TRBV12-3 or TRBV12-4 with TRBJ1-5; 8 bases are shared with TRBD1. There are 15 residues in the CDR3. The V gene end was trimmed by 5 bases and the J gene end by 2 bases; junction bases not matched to a gene: 5. CDR3 bases: TGTGCCAGCAGTACAGGGGGTTGGGGCAATCAGCCCCAGCATTTT. Translation: CASSTGGWGNQPQHF.

The rearrangement uses TRBV5-4 and TRBJ1-1; no definite D call. Trimming removed 7 bases from V and 1 base from J, with 8 bases in between. The CDR3 loop spans 12 amino acids. Germline assignment: CDR1 SGHNT and CDR2 YYREEE (reference sequence). CDR3 nucleotides: TGTGCCAGCCGAGACGAGAACACTGAAGCTTTCTTT. Its protein product is CASRDENTEAFF.

This clonotype has just a few counts. CDR3 amino acids: CACAGTGDYYEQYF. The CDR3 nucleotides read TGTGCCTGTGCCGGGACAGGGGATTACTACGAGCAGTACTTC. This chain uses TRBV30 with TRBJ2-7; 10 bases are shared with TRBD1. V lost 6 bases to trimming and J lost 3 bases; unmatched junction nucleotides: 8. Germline assignment: CDR1 GTSNPN and CDR2 SVGIG (reference sequence). This CDR3 region has 14 residues. The whole variable domain, remainder taken from reference TRBV30 and TRBJ2-7, is SQTIHQWPATLVQPVGSPLSLECTVEGTSNPNLYWYRQAAGRGLQLLFYSVGIGQISSEVPQNLSASRPQDRQFILSSKKLLLSDSGFYLCACAGTGDYYEQYFGPGTRLTVT.

The J gene is TRBJ1-2, the V gene TRBV6-5, with D possibly matching TRBD1 (6 bases). The V and J ends lost 5 bases and 8 bases respectively, with 18 bases between them. The CDR3 extends over 14 amino acids. CDR1 and CDR2 (germline): MNHEY, SVGAGI. CDR3 in amino acids: CASSRDGTQGGYTF. The CDR3 nucleotides read TGTGCCAGCAGTCGGGACGGAACCCAGGGGGGCTACACCTTC.

This clonotype came up many times. V is TRBV7-8 and J is TRBJ2-7, with D hard to call. The CDR3 contains 15 residues. Per the germline V gene, CDR1 is SGHVS and CDR2 is FQNEAQ. V was pared by 2 bases and J by 0 bases, with 11 bases between. CDR3 sequence: CASSLWGFNSYEQYF. The CDR3, as DNA: TGTGCCAGCAGCTTATGGGGATTCAACTCCTACGAGCAGTACTTC.

This clonotype was counted a few times. The chain combines TRBV5-1 with TRBJ2-5; 10 bases are shared with TRBD1. Germline V CDR1 and CDR2: SGHRS, YFSETQ. CDR3 length: 15 residues. Germline trimming cut 3 bases from V and 0 bases from J; bases unmatched to any gene: 2. CDR3: CASSSGQGNQETQYF. The CDR3 DNA follows: TGCGCCAGCAGCTCGGGACAGGGGAACCAAGAGACCCAGTACTTC.

This clonotype was seen ten or more times. V gene TRBV27 combines with J gene TRBJ2-7; 11 nucleotides agree with TRBD1. The CDR3 has 14 residues. CDR1 and CDR2 (germline): MNHEY, SMNVEV (reference sequence). The junction had 8 bases not matched to a gene; V was cut back by 6 bases and J by 7 bases. The CDR3: CASSPGQGAREQYF. CDR3 bases: TGTGCCAGCAGCCCCGGACAGGGGGCGAGAGAGCAGTACTTC.

This clonotype was counted at least ten times. The chain carries TRBV7-2 and TRBJ2-6; D unresolved. Germline V gives CDR1 SGHTA, CDR2 FQGNSA. Trimming pared 6 bases from V and 0 bases from J, leaving 18 bases between. The CDR3 covers 18 residues. The CDR3 sequence is CASSPTSSFLSGANVLTF. DNA of the CDR3: TGTGCCAGCAGTCCCACATCAAGCTTCCTCTCTGGGGCCAACGTCCTGACTTTC. The variable domain in full, with the rest retrieved from reference TRBV7-2 and TRBJ2-6, is GAGVSQSPSNKVTEKGKDVELRCDPISGHTALYWYRQSLGQGLEFLIYFQGNSAPDKSGLPSDRFSAERTGGSVSTLTIQRTQQEDSAVYLCASSPTSSFLSGANVLTFGAGSRLTVL.

This clonotype was detected ten times or more. The chain joins TRBV5-6 to TRBJ1-4; TRBD1 aligns across 11 bases. Germline V gene sequence: CDR1 SGHDT, CDR2 YYEEEE. The V and J ends lost 1 base and 7 bases, in that order; junction bases with no gene match: 3. This CDR3 is 15 amino acids long. CDR3 region: CASSLYGTGGEKLFF. The CDR3 nucleotides are TGTGCCAGCAGCTTGTATGGGACAGGGGGTGAAAAACTGTTTTTT.

In its sample, this clonotype was seen many times. The rearrangement joins TRBV20-1 to TRBJ2-1; TRBD2 matches 8 bases. V was pared by 3 bases and J by 0 bases, with 7 bases of the junction left unmatched. CDR1 and CDR2 from the germline V gene are DFQATT and SNEGSKA (reference sequence). The CDR3 runs to 16 residues. CDR3 nucleotides: TGCAGTGCTAGTCTGCCACTAGCGGCCTCCTACAATGAGCAGTTCTTC. This encodes CSASLPLAASYNEQFF.

The table lists this clonotype with many counts. This rearrangement joins TRBV6-2 or TRBV6-3 to TRBJ2-7, with 9 bases fitting TRBD2. This CDR3 spans 13 amino acids. V lost 1 base to trimming and J lost 7 bases; unmatched junction nucleotides: 2. Germline V gene sequence: CDR1 MNHEY, CDR2 SVGEGT. CDR3 bases: TGTGCCAGCAGTTACTTAGGACTAGCGGAGCAGTACTTC. Its translation: CASSYLGLAEQYF.

Many counts were recorded for this clonotype. The chain is built from TRBV6-1 and TRBJ1-2; 11 nucleotides agree with TRBD1. This CDR3 is 18 amino acids long. With V trimmed by 7 bases and J by 4 bases, 17 bases remained unmatched. Germline loops: CDR1 MNHNS, CDR2 SASEGT. CDR3 nucleotide sequence: TGTGCCAGCATTCTTGCGGACAGGGGGCGAGTTCTACCCTATGGCTACACCTTC. Its translation is CASILADRGRVLPYGYTF.

This clonotype was counted ten times or more. This chain joins TRBV6-2 or TRBV6-3 and TRBJ1-1, with a possible D match to TRBD1 (6 bases). CDR3 length: 16 residues. V was trimmed by 4 bases and J by 5 bases, leaving 20 bases between them. Looked up from germline, CDR1 is MNHEY and CDR2 is SVGEGT. DNA of the CDR3: TGTGCCAGCAGTTCCGGGACAAGGATTTCTGGTACTGAAGCTTTCTTT. Protein product: CASSSGTRISGTEAFF.

This clonotype was counted a few times. J is TRBJ1-3 and V is TRBV30, with unresolved D. Trimming shortened V by 0 bases and J by 4 bases, and 13 bases separated the two germline ends. Germline CDR1 is GTSNPN and CDR2 is SVGIG (reference sequence). The length of the CDR3 is 15 residues. CDR3 region: CAWSVSGRFGNTIYF. The CDR3 DNA reads as TGTGCCTGGAGTGTATCGGGCAGGTTCGGAAACACCATATATTTT.

This clonotype was detected a few times. The V and J genes are TRBV30 and TRBJ2-1; D possibly corresponds to TRBD1 (5 bases). Germline assignment: CDR1 GTSNPN and CDR2 SVGIG (reference sequence). V was clipped by 4 bases and J by 7 bases, with 14 bases between them. This CDR3 has 13 amino acids. The chain's CDR3 is CAWTSGLTNEQFF. The CDR3 nucleotides read TGTGCCTGGACTTCAGGGTTAACGAATGAGCAGTTCTTC.

This clonotype was counted ten times or more. The chain has TRBV7-3 and TRBJ2-1; 9 positions agree with TRBD2. CDR1 and CDR2 from the germline V gene are SGHTA and FQGTGA. This CDR3 is 14 amino acids long. V was pared by 2 bases and J by 5 bases, with 1 base of the junction left unmatched. This CDR3 reads CASSLVAGDNEQFF. DNA of the CDR3: TGTGCCAGCAGCTTAGTAGCGGGGGACAATGAGCAGTTCTTC.

Of note for this clonotype: This could be a read error, since a much larger clone is one nucleotide away. The CDR3 here is CASSRTDDEQFF. The CDR3 nucleotides are TGTGCCAGCTCACGGACCGACGATGAGCAGTTCTTC. The genes are TRBV18 and TRBJ2-1; D is ambiguous. Trimming stripped 4 bases from V and 8 bases from J, with 9 bases between. This CDR3 is built from 12 residues. Germline CDR1 reads KGHSH; CDR2 reads LQKENI.

This clonotype was recorded at least ten times. The gene calls are TRBV7-3 and TRBJ1-6; D ambiguous. CDR3 size: 14 residues. Trimming pared 3 bases from V and 6 bases from J, leaving 9 bases between. The germline V gene has CDR1 SGHTA and CDR2 FQGTGA. DNA for the CDR3: TGTGCCAGCAGCTTCCGGGCCGTTAATTCACCCCTCCACTTT. Translating gives CASSFRAVNSPLHF. The full variable domain, completed using reference TRBV7-3 and TRBJ1-6, is GAGVSQTPSNKVTEKGKYVELRCDPISGHTALYWYRQSLGQGPEFLIYFQGTGAADDSGLPNDRFFAVRPEGSVSTLKIQRTERGDSAVYLCASSFRAVNSPLHFGNGTRLTVT.